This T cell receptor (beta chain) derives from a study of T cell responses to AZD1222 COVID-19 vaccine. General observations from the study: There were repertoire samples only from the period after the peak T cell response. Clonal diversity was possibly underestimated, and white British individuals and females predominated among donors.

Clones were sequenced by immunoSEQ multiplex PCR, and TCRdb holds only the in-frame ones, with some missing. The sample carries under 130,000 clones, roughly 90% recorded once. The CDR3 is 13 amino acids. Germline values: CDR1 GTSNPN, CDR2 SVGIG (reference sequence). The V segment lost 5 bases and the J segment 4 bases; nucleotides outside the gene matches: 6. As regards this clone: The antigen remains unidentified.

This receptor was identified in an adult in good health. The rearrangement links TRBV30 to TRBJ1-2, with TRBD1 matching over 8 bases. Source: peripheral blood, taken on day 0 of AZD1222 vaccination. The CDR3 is CAWSDRVVYGYTF. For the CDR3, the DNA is TGTGCCTGGTCGGACAGGGTGGTCTATGGCTACACCTTC.